This paragraph reports one T cell receptor (beta chain). Antigen: not known. The CDR3 is made up of 16 amino acids. The trim removed 1 base at V and 9 bases at J, leaving 11 bases unmatched. Germline CDR1 LGHNA, CDR2 YSLEER. The sample comes from a study of blood T cells in healthy people across ages. General study results and limits: Significant beta diversity loss was already apparent by age roughly 38, declining roughly linearly.

Using a J-beta primer mix together with a sample-barcoded 5' primer, a second PCR was run for roughly 6 to 11 cycles. Each TCR beta cDNA got a 12-nucleotide random molecular identifier. Using its own MiXCR run on the 5' RACE reads, TCRdb lists one record per CDR3 protein. The top ten hold approximately 15% of the sample, which has 650,000 to 700,000 distinct CDR3 sequences, about 30% seen once. Sequencing used blood. The sequence was obtained from a woman at least 80 years old in good health. J is TRBJ2-4 and V is TRBV4-3, with 8 bases identical to TRBD2. The CDR3 coding sequence is TGCGCCAGCAGCCAAGCGGGGGGGCGCGGCCTAAGCATTCAGTACTTC. It translates to CASSQAGGRGLSIQYF.